The next 5 T cell receptor beta chains were all read from a single sample in a study of OX40 agonist ivuxolimab in advanced cancers. Method: immunoSEQ multiplex PCR; TCRdb's copy keeps in-frame clones and lacks some. This table holds approximately 48,000 clones, 80% to 90% found once. The material was CD4+ or CD8+ T cells sorted from blood, obtained in a trial of the OX40 agonist ivuxolimab. The receptors here all came from an adult with an advanced solid tumor such as melanoma, head and neck, liver or kidney cancer.

The chain has TRBV19 and TRBJ1-2; D ambiguous. The ends were cut back, 4 bases at V and 8 bases at J, with 14 bases in the middle. Germline assignment: CDR1 LNHDA and CDR2 SQIVND (reference sequence). The CDR3 contains 13 residues. CDR3 sequence (DNA): TGTGCCAGTAGTAAGGCCGGGCCGTGGGGCTACACCTTC. Translated, it gives CASSKAGPWGYTF.

The chain joins TRBV19 to TRBJ2-7; unclear D gene. The CDR3 consists of 13 residues. Germline V gene lookup returns CDR1 LNHDA and CDR2 SQIVND (reference sequence). The V gene lost 5 bases and the J gene lost 5 bases, with 13 bases spanning the gap. The CDR3, as DNA: TGTGCCAGTAGTCTGGCGCTGGGGAACGAGCAGTACTTC. This sequence encodes CASSLALGNEQYF.

V and J are TRBV5-1 and TRBJ2-7, with 7 bases that match TRBD1. Germline V gene sequence: CDR1 SGHRS, CDR2 YFSETQ. The CDR3 has 14 amino acids. Losses at the gene ends were 5 bases for V and 2 bases for J; bases not matched to a gene: 7. CDR3 sequence reads: CASSHRDRPYEQYF. CDR3 bases: TGCGCCAGCAGTCATAGGGACAGACCCTACGAGCAGTACTTC.

The CDR3 here is CASGDLINTGSYEQYF. Written as DNA, the CDR3 is TGTGCCAGCGGGGATCTAATAAATACAGGGAGCTACGAGCAGTACTTC. The rearrangement links TRBV27 to TRBJ2-7; a possible D gene is TRBD1 (6 bases). This CDR3 region has 16 residues. Germline V gives CDR1 MNHEY, CDR2 SMNVEV (reference sequence). Deletions cut 8 bases from V and 3 bases from J, with 23 bases between.

This clone was seen more than once but under ten times. The J gene is TRBJ2-7, the V gene TRBV18, with TRBD2 matching 10 bases. The CDR3 spans 14 residues. In germline, CDR1 is KGHSH, CDR2 LQKENI. V dropped 3 bases and J dropped 6; count of bases not matched to a gene: 5. CDR3 sequence: CASSPLAGVREQYF. CDR3 DNA sequence: TGTGCCAGCTCACCCCTAGCGGGAGTCCGCGAGCAGTACTTC.